This T cell receptor beta chain was sequenced during a study of blood T cell repertoires in COVID-19. Across the study: Whether acute or convalescent, the COVID-19 samples came from the United States, Italy and Spain. PBMCs, B-cell-depleted T cells, or T cells provided the cDNA or gDNA that made up the material.

In the original processing: Counts of nucleated cells, estimated from reference gene primer amplification, were obtained. TCRdb's table, derived via immunoSEQ multiplex PCR, lists solely in-frame clones and lacks some. V and J calls and clone size are given by that table; D and trimming were obtained from the DNA. The sample records 120,000 to 150,000 clones, approximately 83% being singletons. The CDR3 length is 15 residues. The junction had 4 bases not matched to a gene; V was cut back by 4 bases and J by 4 bases. Germline lookup yields CDR1 SGHRS and CDR2 YFSETQ. This rearrangement joins TRBV5-1 to TRBJ2-1; 11 bases align to TRBD1. The sequence derives from a human donor in a cohort sampled during active COVID-19. The sample was peripheral blood. This CDR3 is CASSPGQGGYNEQFF. As DNA, the CDR3 is TGCGCCAGCAGCCCGGGACAGGGGGGGTACAATGAGCAGTTCTTC.